Given below is one T cell receptor beta chain in context. This clonotype has just a few counts. Its specific antigen is unknown. Within one base of it there is no much larger clone, and no base qualities were kept. V loses 4 bases at its end and J loses 5 bases; junction bases beyond the gene matches: 14. CDR1 and CDR2, per the germline V gene, are SGHDN and FVKESK. From its cysteine to its phenylalanine, the CDR3 spans 16 amino acids. The retained sequence is limited to the CDR3, 48 bases, with the frame set at the first base. Libraries were made using RACE. Reads for this sample came from a NextSeq 500. During library preparation, unique molecular identifiers were attached to individual cDNA molecules so that TCRs could be counted in a quantitative, reproducible way. Each blood RNA sample was used to sequence both TCR alpha and TCR beta chains. Per the original workflow: A median of around 96,000 TCRs per sample was observed, with a range of 23,224 to 690,600. The Decombinator software suite was used to annotate V, J and CDR3 in the TCR reads. Every sample was subsampled to the same number of TCRs (28,000) for the PS versus PT1 abundance plots. TCRs were defined as expanded if absent before sensitization and observed at least eight times at the 2-week time point. The public reads were reprocessed in TCRdb via fastp at Q25 and MiXCR, keeping in-frame beta chains. Rows with one shared CDR3 protein collapse into an entry with the most common genes and DNA. TCRdb's processing, not the study's, gives the V and J calls here. This sample lists 96,000 or so distinct CDR3 sequences; 9.3% were detected once. Of the sample, 2% to 2.5% falls within the top ten clones.

This sample was taken from a study of human T cells and chemical hapten exposure (dated by TCRdb to the early 2020s). Regarding the research as a whole: For sensitization, 2% DPC in acetone was applied to a 2 cm by 2 cm area of upper inner arm skin. Throughout the study period of roughly 24 weeks, patients also received therapeutic DPC doses to the scalp every week. Patch testing on the upper back used Finn chambers containing 0.01% DPC, with scoring done after 6 days according to International Contact Dermatitis Research Group standards. Most of the patients in the cohort were female, and the cohort covered alopecia areata with under or over 50% scalp involvement, alopecia totalis and alopecia universalis. Libraries were pooled for sequencing, and variation in per-sample TCR yields was attributed mainly to small differences in library volumes within the pool. This study followed changes in the peripheral blood TCR repertoire in vivo during primary and secondary sensitization of alopecia patients to the hapten diphenylcyclopropenone (DPC). Blood samples were taken from patients before sensitization (week 0) and then at 2, 6 and about 24 weeks after DPC sensitization. About 30 alopecia patients provided blood for TCR sequencing at one to four time points (pre-sensitization, 2, 6 and 24 weeks). Beyond this particular receptor, the publication reports: After repeated subsampling, changes were observed in the strength of the expansion versus patch-test correlation and in the threshold at which the correlation became significant. No change with DPC sensitization was found in the number of TCRs above 1 in 1000 frequency, and no evidence of global repertoire structure alterations was found. A positive correlation was found between the number of PT1 expanded TCRs and patch test score, with significance reached at thresholds 8, 16 and 32 but not 4. Significantly more large CDR3 similarity clusters were formed by expanded TCRs than by pre-sensitization or healthy control sets, consistent with antigen-driven responses. Because all patients had alopecia, a presumed autoimmune disease, the immune response of the patients might differ from that of healthy individuals.

What this sample's time point label stands for: patch test 2, 6 weeks after DPC sensitization. The treatment or condition tag for this specimen amounts to: therapeutic diphenylcyclopropenone sensitization with weekly scalp DPC. At every patch-test visit, the blood draw took place before the patch test was put on. Eligible patients were aged 18 to 70, diagnosed with alopecia, deemed suitable for DPC therapy, and excluded if pregnant. Unfractionated whole blood was collected in Tempus Blood RNA tubes, and total RNA was extracted from that blood. This clonotype was sampled from a woman in her forties with alopecia areata. Some clones in this sample may be carry-over from other donors' samples. The starting material was whole blood, obtained in connection with sensitization to the hapten diphenylcyclopropenone (DPC). This sequence uses TRBV14 and TRBJ2-7; 7 nucleotides in the junction match TRBD2. The sequenced DNA: TGTGCCAGCAGCCGTTACGGCGGCGGGAGTTTCGACGAGCAGTACTTC. Its translation reads: CASSRYGGGSFDEQYF.